This TCR beta chain was captured by sequencing in a study of beta chain features in type 1 diabetes. General study results and limits: Cells that show high TCR expression could be over-represented by cDNA sequencing. At VDJ recombination sites, type 1 diabetes patients had fewer insertions and more deleted nucleotides. All four CD4+ subsets from Type 1 diabetes patients carried moderately but significantly shorter TCRB CDR3s.

Sequencing targeted expressed TCRB transcripts, as all isolated RNA had been reverse transcribed. Clones were read by immunoSEQ multiplex PCR, and TCRdb kept only the in-frame ones, dropping some. Of about 340,000 clones in the sample, around 9% were seen once. Turning to this clone: Antigen specificity is unknown.

This CDR3 has 14 amino acids. Germline V gene lookup returns CDR1 SNHLY and CDR2 FYNNEI. Trimming pared 6 bases from V and 3 bases from J, leaving 12 bases between. Sequenced sample: central memory CD4+ T cells from blood. This TCR came from a young man with type 1 diabetes. J is TRBJ1-5 and V is TRBV2, with D possibly matching TRBD1 (5 bases). CDR3 sequence (DNA): TGTGCCAGCAGCCTCTTGGGGCACAATCAGCCCCAGCATTTT. Protein product: CASSLLGHNQPQHF.